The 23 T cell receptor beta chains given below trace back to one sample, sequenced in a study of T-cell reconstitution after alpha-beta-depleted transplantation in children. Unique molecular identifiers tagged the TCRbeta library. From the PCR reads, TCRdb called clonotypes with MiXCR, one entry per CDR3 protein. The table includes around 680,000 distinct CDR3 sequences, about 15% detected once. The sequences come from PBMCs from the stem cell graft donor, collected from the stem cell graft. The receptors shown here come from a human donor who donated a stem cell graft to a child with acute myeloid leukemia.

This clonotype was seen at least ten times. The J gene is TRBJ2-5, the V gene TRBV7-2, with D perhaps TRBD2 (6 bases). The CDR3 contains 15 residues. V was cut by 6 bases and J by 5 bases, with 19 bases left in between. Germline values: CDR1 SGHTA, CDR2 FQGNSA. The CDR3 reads CASSPTMAGLETQYF. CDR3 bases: TGTGCCAGCAGTCCAACTATGGCGGGGTTGGAGACCCAGTACTTC.

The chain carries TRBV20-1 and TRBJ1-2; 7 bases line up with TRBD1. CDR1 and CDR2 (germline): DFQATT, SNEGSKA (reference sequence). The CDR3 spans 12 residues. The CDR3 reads CSLRQGGAGYTF. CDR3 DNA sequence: TGCAGCCTTCGCCAGGGGGGGGCTGGCTACACCTTC.

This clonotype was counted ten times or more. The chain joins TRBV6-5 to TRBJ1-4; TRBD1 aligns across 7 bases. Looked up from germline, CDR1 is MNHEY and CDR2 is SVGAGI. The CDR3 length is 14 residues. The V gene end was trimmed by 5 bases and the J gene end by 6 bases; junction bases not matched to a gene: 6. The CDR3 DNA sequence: TGTGCCAGCAGTCCCGGAACAGGGGATGAAAAACTGTTTTTT. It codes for CASSPGTGDEKLFF.

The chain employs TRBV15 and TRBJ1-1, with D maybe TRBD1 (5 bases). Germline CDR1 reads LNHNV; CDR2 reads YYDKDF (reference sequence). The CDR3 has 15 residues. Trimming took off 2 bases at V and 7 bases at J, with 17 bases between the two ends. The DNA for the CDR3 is TGTGCCACCAGCAGACCAGGGTGGGGAACTGGTGAAGCTTTCTTT. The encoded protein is CATSRPGWGTGEAFF.

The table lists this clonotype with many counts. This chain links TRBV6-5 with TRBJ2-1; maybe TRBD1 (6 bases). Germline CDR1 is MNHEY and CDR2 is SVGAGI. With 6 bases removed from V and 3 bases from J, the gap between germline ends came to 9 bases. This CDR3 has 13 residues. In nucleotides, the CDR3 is TGTGCCAGCAGGCTGGACAGCTACAATGAGCAGTTCTTC. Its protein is CASRLDSYNEQFF.

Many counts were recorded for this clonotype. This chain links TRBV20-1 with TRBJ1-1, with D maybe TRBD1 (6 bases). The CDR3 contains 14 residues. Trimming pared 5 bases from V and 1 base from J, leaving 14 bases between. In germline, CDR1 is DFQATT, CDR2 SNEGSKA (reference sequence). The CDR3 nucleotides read TGCAGTGCTCGCCCGGGACACCGGAACACTGAAGCTTTCTTT. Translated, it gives CSARPGHRNTEAFF.

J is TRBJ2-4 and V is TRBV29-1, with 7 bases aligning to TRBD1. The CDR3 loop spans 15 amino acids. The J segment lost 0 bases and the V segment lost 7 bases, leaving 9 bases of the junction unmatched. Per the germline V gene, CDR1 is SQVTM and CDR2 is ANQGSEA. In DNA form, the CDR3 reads TGCAGCGCTCTTACAGGGGATCGAGCCAAAAACATTCAGTACTTC. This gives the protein CSALTGDRAKNIQYF.

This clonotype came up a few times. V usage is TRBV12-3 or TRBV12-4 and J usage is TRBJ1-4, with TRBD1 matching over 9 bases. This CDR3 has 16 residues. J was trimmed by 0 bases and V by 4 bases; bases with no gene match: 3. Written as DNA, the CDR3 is TGTGCCAGCAGTTCGGGACAGGGCACAACTAATGAAAAACTGTTTTTT. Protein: CASSSGQGTTNEKLFF.

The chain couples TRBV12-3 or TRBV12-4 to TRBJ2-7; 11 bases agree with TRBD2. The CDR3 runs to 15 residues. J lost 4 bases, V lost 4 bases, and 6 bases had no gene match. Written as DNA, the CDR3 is TGTGCCAGCAGTTCCCTAGCGGGGGGCGGGTACGAGCAGTACTTC. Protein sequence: CASSSLAGGGYEQYF.

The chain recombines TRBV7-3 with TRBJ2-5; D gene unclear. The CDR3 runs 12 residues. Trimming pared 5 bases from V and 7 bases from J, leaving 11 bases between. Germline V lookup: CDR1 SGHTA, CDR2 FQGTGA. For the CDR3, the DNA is TGTGCCAGCAGCCTCCCACGAGGGACCCAGTACTTC. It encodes CASSLPRGTQYF.

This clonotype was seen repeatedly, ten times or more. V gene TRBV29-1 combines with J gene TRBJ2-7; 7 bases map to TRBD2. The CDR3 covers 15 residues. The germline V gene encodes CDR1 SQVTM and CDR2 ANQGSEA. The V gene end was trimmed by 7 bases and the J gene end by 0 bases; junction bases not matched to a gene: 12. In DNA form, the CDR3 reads TGCAGCGCCGTTAGGGGAGCGGGGAACTCCTACGAGCAGTACTTC. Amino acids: CSAVRGAGNSYEQYF.

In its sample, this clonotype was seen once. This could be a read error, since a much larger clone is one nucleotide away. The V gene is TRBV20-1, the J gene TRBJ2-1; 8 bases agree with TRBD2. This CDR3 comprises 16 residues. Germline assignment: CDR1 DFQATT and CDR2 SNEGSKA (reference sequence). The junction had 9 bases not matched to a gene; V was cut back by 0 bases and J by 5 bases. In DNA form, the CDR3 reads TGCAGTGCTAGAGAATTAACGGGGGGGCCGCACAATGAGCAGTTCTTC. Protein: CSARELTGGPHNEQFF.

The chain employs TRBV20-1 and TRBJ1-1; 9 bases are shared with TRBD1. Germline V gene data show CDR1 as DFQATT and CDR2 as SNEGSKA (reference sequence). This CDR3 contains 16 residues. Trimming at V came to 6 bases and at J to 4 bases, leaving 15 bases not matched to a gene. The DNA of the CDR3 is TGCAGTGCCTCCGGGACAGGGAAGGGGACAGGCACTGAAGCTTTCTTT. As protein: CSASGTGKGTGTEAFF.

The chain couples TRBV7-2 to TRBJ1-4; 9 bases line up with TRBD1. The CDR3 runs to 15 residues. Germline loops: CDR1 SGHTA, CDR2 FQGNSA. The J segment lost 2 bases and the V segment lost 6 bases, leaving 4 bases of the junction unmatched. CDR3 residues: CASSTGGSTNEKLFF. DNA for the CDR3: TGTGCCAGCAGTACAGGGGGCAGCACTAATGAAAAACTGTTTTTT.

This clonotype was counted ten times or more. DNA for the CDR3: TGTGCCAGCAGCTTACCAGTGACAGATACGCAGTATTTT. Translated, it gives CASSLPVTDTQYF. The chain uses TRBV7-2 and TRBJ2-3; unclear D gene. Germline-derived CDR1 and CDR2 are SGHTA and FQGNSA. The CDR3 covers 13 residues. The V end lost 2 bases, the J end lost 3 bases, and 6 bases lay between the germline ends.

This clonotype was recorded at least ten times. The CDR3: CASSNRTGLDTQYF. CDR3 DNA: TGTGCCAGCAGCAATAGGACAGGGCTCGATACGCAGTATTTT. The chain links TRBV5-5 to TRBJ2-3; 8 bases are shared with TRBD1. The CDR3 totals 14 residues. CDR1 is SGHKS and CDR2 is YYEKEE in the germline V gene (reference sequence). J gave up 6 bases and V 4 bases, and 7 bases lay outside the gene matches.

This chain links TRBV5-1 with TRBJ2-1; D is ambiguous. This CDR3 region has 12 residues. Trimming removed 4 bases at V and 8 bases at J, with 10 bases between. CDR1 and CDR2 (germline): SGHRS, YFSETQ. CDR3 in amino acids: CASSLPRHEQFF. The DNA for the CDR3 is TGCGCCAGCAGCCTCCCGCGGCATGAGCAGTTCTTC. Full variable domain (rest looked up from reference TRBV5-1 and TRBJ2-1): KAGVTQTPRYLIKTRGQQVTLSCSPISGHRSVSWYQQTPGQGLQFLFEYFSETQRNKGNFPGRFSGRQFSNSRSEMNVSTLELGDSALYLCASSLPRHEQFFGPGTRLTVL.

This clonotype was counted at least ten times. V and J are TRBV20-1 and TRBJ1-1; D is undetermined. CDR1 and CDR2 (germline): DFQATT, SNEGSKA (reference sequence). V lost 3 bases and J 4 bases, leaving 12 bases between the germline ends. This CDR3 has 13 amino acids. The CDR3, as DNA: TGCAGTGCTAGTCGGGTATTGGGCACTGAAGCTTTCTTT. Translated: CSASRVLGTEAFF.

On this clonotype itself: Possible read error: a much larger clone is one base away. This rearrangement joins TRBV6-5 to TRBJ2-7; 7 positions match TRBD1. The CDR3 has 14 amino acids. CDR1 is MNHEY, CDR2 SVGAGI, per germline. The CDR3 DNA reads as TGTGCCAGCAGTTCGACAGGGCAAACCTACGAGCAGAACTTC. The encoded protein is CASSSTGQTYEQNF.

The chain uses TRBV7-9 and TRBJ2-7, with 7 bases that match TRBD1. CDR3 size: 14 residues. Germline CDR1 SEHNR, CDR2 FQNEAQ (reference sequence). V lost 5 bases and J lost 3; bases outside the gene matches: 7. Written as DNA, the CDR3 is TGTGCCAGCAGCCCGTGGGACAGATACTACGAGCAGTACTTC. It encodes CASSPWDRYYEQYF.

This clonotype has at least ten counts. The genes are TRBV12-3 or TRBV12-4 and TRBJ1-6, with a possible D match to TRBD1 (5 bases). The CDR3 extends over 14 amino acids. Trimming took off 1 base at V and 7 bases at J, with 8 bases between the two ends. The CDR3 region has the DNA TGTGCCAGCAGTTTAGGGGACGGGAATTCACCCCTCCACTTT. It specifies CASSLGDGNSPLHF.

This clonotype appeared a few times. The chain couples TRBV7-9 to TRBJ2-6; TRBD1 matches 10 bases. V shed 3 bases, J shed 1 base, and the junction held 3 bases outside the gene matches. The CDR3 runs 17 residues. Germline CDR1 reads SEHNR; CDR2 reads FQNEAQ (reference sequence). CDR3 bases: TGTGCCAGCAGCTTGGGACAGGGGATTTCTGGGGCCAACGTCCTGACTTTC. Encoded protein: CASSLGQGISGANVLTF.

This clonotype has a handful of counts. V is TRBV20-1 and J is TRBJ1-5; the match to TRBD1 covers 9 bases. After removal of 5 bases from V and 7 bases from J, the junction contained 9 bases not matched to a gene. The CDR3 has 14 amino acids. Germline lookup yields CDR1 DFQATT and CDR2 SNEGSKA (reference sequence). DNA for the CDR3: TGCAGTGCTGGGGACAGGGAAGATGGGCAGCCCCAGCATTTT. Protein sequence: CSAGDREDGQPQHF.